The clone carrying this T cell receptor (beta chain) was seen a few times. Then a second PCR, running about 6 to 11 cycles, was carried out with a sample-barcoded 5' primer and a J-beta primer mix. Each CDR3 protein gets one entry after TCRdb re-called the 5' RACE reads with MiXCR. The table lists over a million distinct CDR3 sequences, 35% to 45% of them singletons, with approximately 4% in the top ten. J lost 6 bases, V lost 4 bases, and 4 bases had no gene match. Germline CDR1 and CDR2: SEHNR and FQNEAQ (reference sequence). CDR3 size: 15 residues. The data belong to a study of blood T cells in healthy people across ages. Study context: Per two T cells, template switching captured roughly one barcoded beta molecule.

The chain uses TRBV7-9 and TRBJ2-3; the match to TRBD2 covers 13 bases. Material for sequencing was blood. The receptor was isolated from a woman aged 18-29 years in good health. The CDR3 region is CASSWAGLAGDTQYF. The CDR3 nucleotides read TGTGCCAGCAGCTGGGCGGGACTAGCGGGGGATACGCAGTATTTT.